This T cell receptor beta chain came from a study of T cell responses to AZD1222 COVID-19 vaccine. Turning to the study itself: Second-dose intervals of approximately 4 or approximately 12 weeks were pooled.

This clone has a single count. Its antigen is still unknown. The study, taken as a whole, reports: Per reports, nearly half of all spike-specific TCRs target regions that are unmutated in variants. Clonal diversity was possibly underestimated, and the donors were mostly white British, with more females.

TCRdb keeps only in-frame clones here, not all; method: immunoSEQ multiplex PCR. This table has 150,000 to 200,000 clones, 94% appearing once. The CDR3 is made up of 19 amino acids. Germline V gene data show CDR1 as SGDLS and CDR2 as YYNGEE. V trimming: 4 bases; J trimming: 0 bases; junction bases outside the gene matches: 14. The source is an adult in good health. Sequenced here: peripheral blood, sampled on day 0 of AZD1222 vaccination. This chain joins TRBV9 and TRBJ2-7, with 12 positions matching TRBD2. CDR3 region: CASSSNPRTSGNYSYEQYF. The DNA of the CDR3 is TGTGCCAGCAGCAGCAATCCCCGGACTAGCGGGAACTACTCCTACGAGCAGTACTTC. The entire variable domain, with the rest obtained from reference TRBV9 and TRBJ2-7, is as follows: DSGVTQTPKHLITATGQRVTLRCSPRSGDLSVYWYQQSLDQGLQFLIQYYNGEERAKGNILERFSAQQFPDLHSELNLSSLELGDSALYFCASSSNPRTSGNYSYEQYFGPGTRLTVT.